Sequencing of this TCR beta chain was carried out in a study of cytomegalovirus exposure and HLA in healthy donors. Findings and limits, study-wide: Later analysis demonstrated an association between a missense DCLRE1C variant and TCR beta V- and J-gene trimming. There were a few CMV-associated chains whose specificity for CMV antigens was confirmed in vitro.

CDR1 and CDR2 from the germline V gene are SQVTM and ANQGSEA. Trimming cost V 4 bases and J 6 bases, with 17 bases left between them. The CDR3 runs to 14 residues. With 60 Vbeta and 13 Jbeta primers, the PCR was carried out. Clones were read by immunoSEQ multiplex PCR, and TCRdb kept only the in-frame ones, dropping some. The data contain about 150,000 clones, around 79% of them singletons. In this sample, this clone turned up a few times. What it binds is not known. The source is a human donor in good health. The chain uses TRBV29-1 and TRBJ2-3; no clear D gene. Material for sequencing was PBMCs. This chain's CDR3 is CSVGSRPKADTQYF. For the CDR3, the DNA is TGCAGCGTTGGCAGCCGGCCGAAAGCGGATACGCAGTATTTT.